The 9 T cell receptor beta chains in this list originate from one sample, sequenced in a study of blood T cell repertoires in COVID-19. Produced via immunoSEQ multiplex PCR; TCRdb's table is partial and in-frame only. The sample consists of 250,000 to 350,000 clones, 89% of them appearing once. Sequenced sample: peripheral blood. Receptor source: a woman aged 40 to 50 who had recovered from COVID-19.

CDR3 nucleotides: TGTGCCACCAGCAGAGACAGTTTTTTCCCCACAGATACGCAGTATTTT. It specifies CATSRDSFFPTDTQYF. V and J are TRBV15 and TRBJ2-3; D ambiguous. The CDR3 is made up of 16 amino acids. Trimming removed 0 bases from V and 2 bases from J, with 12 bases in between. Germline CDR1 reads LNHNV; CDR2 reads YYDKDF (reference sequence).

Of note for this clone: One junction end does not reproduce the germline sequence, and a read error may be involved. This chain uses TRBV2 with TRBJ2-2, with 9 bases that match TRBD1. CDR1 is SNHLY and CDR2 is FYNNEI in the germline V gene. This CDR3 is 15 amino acids long. CDR3 region: CATSPGQGNTGELFF. The CDR3, as DNA: TGTGCCACCAGTCCGGGACAGGGGAACACCGGGGAGCTGTTTTTT.

This clone was found once. The rearrangement joins TRBV4-1 to TRBJ2-1; maybe TRBD2 (6 bases). V lost 1 base to trimming and J lost 8 bases, with 18 bases between them. CDR1 is MGHRA, CDR2 YSYEKL, per germline. CDR3 size: 16 residues. The CDR3 sequence is CASSQGWGEPEYEQFF. The CDR3 nucleotides are TGCGCCAGCAGCCAAGGATGGGGGGAGCCGGAATATGAGCAGTTCTTC.

J is TRBJ2-3 and V is TRBV5-4, with 8 bases that match TRBD2. After removal of 4 bases from V and 5 bases from J, the junction contained 6 bases not matched to a gene. Germline V lookup: CDR1 SGHNT, CDR2 YYREEE (reference sequence). The CDR3 contains 14 residues. Written as DNA, the CDR3 is TGTGCCAGCAGCGATAGCGGGGTGGGAGATACGCAGTATTTT. Amino acids: CASSDSGVGDTQYF.

This rearrangement joins TRBV15 to TRBJ2-2; TRBD2 aligns across 11 bases. Losses at the gene ends were 4 bases for V and 5 bases for J; bases not matched to a gene: 9. The CDR3 length is 17 residues. Per the germline V gene, CDR1 is LNHNV and CDR2 is YYDKDF (reference sequence). The CDR3 region is CATSNILAGVGTGELFF. The CDR3 region has the DNA TGTGCCACCAGCAACATACTAGCGGGAGTGGGTACCGGGGAGCTGTTTTTT.

The CDR3 DNA sequence: TGTGCCATCAGTGAAAGGGGAGGCACCGGGGAGCTGTTTTTT. It encodes CAISERGGTGELFF. The genes are TRBV10-3 and TRBJ2-2; D is perhaps TRBD2 (6 bases). V was clipped by 3 bases and J by 4 bases, with 9 bases between them. The CDR3 runs 14 residues. CDR1 and CDR2 from the germline V gene are ENHRY and SYGVKD.

The chain carries TRBV30 and TRBJ2-7; TRBD2 aligns across 7 bases. CDR1 is GTSNPN and CDR2 is SVGIG in the germline V gene (reference sequence). This CDR3 is 15 amino acids long. The J segment lost 2 bases and the V segment lost 2 bases, leaving 9 bases of the junction unmatched. The CDR3 region is CAWSSSGGMAYEQYF. The CDR3 DNA sequence: TGTGCCTGGAGTTCATCGGGAGGAATGGCCTACGAGCAGTACTTC.

The genes are TRBV27 and TRBJ2-7; 12 nucleotides match TRBD2. CDR1 and CDR2 (germline): MNHEY, SMNVEV (reference sequence). The CDR3 runs 16 residues. The J segment lost 6 bases and the V segment lost 5 bases, leaving 11 bases of the junction unmatched. The DNA of the CDR3 is TGTGCCAGCAGTGGTCGGCGGCTAGCGGGAGGGGGCGAGCAGTACTTC. Amino acids: CASSGRRLAGGGEQYF.

The chain uses TRBV5-5 and TRBJ1-2; D is uncertain. The CDR3 spans 12 residues. Trimming cost V 0 bases and J 8 bases, with 8 bases left between them. From germline, CDR1 is SGHKS and CDR2 YYEKEE (reference sequence). This CDR3 reads CASSLARQGYTF. The DNA of the CDR3 is TGTGCCAGCAGCTTGGCCAGGCAAGGCTACACCTTC.